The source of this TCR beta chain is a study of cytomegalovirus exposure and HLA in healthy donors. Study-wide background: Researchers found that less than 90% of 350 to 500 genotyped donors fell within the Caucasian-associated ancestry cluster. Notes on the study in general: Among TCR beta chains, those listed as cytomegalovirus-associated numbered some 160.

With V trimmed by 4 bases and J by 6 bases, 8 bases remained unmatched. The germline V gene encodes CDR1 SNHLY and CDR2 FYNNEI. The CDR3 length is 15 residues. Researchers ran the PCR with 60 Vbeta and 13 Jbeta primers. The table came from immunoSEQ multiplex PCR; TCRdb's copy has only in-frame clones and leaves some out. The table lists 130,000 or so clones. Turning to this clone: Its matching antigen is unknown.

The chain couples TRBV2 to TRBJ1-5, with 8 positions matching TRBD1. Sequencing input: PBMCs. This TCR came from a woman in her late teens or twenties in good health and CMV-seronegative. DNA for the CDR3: TGTGCCAGCAGTGTGTGGGCAGGGGGCATTCAGCCCCAGCATTTT. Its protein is CASSVWAGGIQPQHF.